A selection of T cell receptor beta chains follows, all from one sample in a study of PD-1 blockade in classical Hodgkin lymphoma. Profiling relied on immunoSEQ multiplex PCR, and the TCRdb table lists in-frame clones only, not all of them. Of around 99,000 clones in the sample, 81% were seen once. Sequences were derived from peripheral blood mononuclear cells (PBMCs), sampled before the second cycle of nivolumab. The receptors here all came from a human donor with classical Hodgkin lymphoma. The CDR3 runs from the conserved cysteine through the conserved F or W. The order of the fields is J gene, V gene, CDR3 protein.

>TRBJ1-2|TRBV4-1
CASSQETEGQGALNYGYTF
>TRBJ2-3|TRBV10-3
CAISQDTDTQYF
>TRBJ2-7|TRBV6-5
CASSSLALFHEQYF
>TRBJ2-7|TRBV19
CASSIQFGRWAYEQYF
>TRBJ2-2|TRBV9
CASSVGLAGSATGELFF
>TRBJ2-5|TRBV6-5
CASSRLPGRSETQYF
>TRBJ2-1|TRBV5-1
CASSLVASGNNEQFF
>TRBJ1-4|TRBV5-1
CASRGQVQEKLFF
>TRBJ2-3|TRBV5-5
CASSLQAGHSTDTQYF
>TRBJ1-1|TRBV6-6
CASSRYTEAFF
>TRBJ2-5|TRBV6-5
CASSYGVAGVETQYF
>TRBJ2-5|TRBV11-2
CASSLGLAGTQETQYF
>TRBJ2-3|TRBV10-1
CASSDKREGTDTQYF
>TRBJ1-1|TRBV19
CASSPEGGRLRKAFF
>TRBJ2-7|TRBV6-6
CASSYFRRGVKYEQYF
>TRBJ2-7|TRBV28
CASSSAGPRVAVEQYF